This paragraph reports one TCR beta chain. The sample comes from a study of blood T cell dynamics during melanoma immunotherapy. About the research overall: Standard first-line treatment here was pembrolizumab or nivolumab plus ipilimumab in metastatic melanoma.

The table came from immunoSEQ multiplex PCR; TCRdb's copy has only in-frame clones and leaves some out. Of some 15,000 clones in the sample, about 81% were seen once. Noted time point: pre-treatment baseline. Apart from a couple of fast progressors, RECIST 1.1 response was judged 12 weeks post-infusion. Unmatched junction bases numbered 8, after V lost 5 bases and J lost 4 bases. The CDR3 has 14 residues. Germline CDR1 is SGHTA and CDR2 is FQGNSA. The V call is TRBV7-2, the J call TRBJ2-7, with 7 bases lining up with TRBD2. This receptor was identified in a human donor with melanoma. The material was blood, obtained from a patient treated with checkpoint blockade. CDR3 loop: CASSRPAGEYEQYF. In nucleotides, the CDR3 is TGTGCCAGCAGCCGCCCGGCGGGAGAATACGAGCAGTACTTC.